This TCR beta chain stems from a study of OX40 agonist ivuxolimab in advanced cancers. Study-wide background: With ivuxolimab, an agonistic anti-OX40 (CD134) antibody, patients were treated. Melanoma, hepatocellular carcinoma, head and neck or renal cell cancer occurred in dose-escalation patients.

Study findings and constraints: Some nonresponders also had low normalized T-cell clonal expansion.

Method: immunoSEQ multiplex PCR; TCRdb's copy keeps in-frame clones and lacks some. The table has some 44,000 clones, 86% seen once; the top ten hold just over 20%. The CDR3 has 13 residues. CDR1 and CDR2 from the germline V gene are GTSNPN and SVGIG (reference sequence). V dropped 4 bases and J dropped 1 base, with 10 bases sitting between them. A few counts support this clone. Its antigen is not identified. The source was CD4+ or CD8+ T cells sorted from blood, collected in a trial of the OX40 agonist ivuxolimab. This sequence joins TRBV30 and TRBJ1-1, with D possibly matching TRBD1 (5 bases). This clonotype was obtained from an adult with an advanced solid tumor such as melanoma, head and neck, liver or kidney cancer. The CDR3 sequence is CAWNGAPNTEAFF. Here the CDR3 DNA reads TGTGCCTGGAACGGGGCCCCGAACACTGAAGCTTTCTTT.